A single sample is the source of the 32 T cell receptor beta chains below, sequenced in a study of cytomegalovirus exposure and HLA in healthy donors. A multiplex PCR was run with 60 Vbeta primers and 13 Jbeta primers. Measured with immunoSEQ multiplex PCR; TCRdb has only the in-frame clones, and not every one. The top ten hold more than 2.5% of the sample, which has about 55,000 clones, around 79% seen once. The sample was PBMCs. These receptors were collected from a female donor in good health and CMV-seronegative.

This rearrangement joins TRBV30 to TRBJ1-6; 7 nucleotides line up with TRBD1. J lost 9 bases, V lost 1 base, and 6 bases had no gene match. CDR3 length: 14 residues. The germline V gene encodes CDR1 GTSNPN and CDR2 SVGIG (reference sequence). The CDR3 sequence: CAWSEGARVSPLHF. The CDR3 DNA sequence: TGTGCCTGGAGTGAGGGGGCGCGCGTTTCACCCCTCCACTTT.

The chain combines TRBV11-2 with TRBJ2-5; weak D call: TRBD2 (5 bases). V was shortened by 1 base and J by 5 bases, with 11 bases between the two germline ends. CDR1 is SGHAT and CDR2 is FQNNGV in the germline V gene. The CDR3 covers 14 residues. CDR3 region: CASSLGGSGETQYF. The CDR3 nucleotides are TGTGCCAGCAGCTTAGGCGGGTCGGGGGAGACCCAGTACTTC.

This clone was picked up a small number of times. The chain joins TRBV14 to TRBJ2-7; 8 positions match TRBD1. J gave up 2 bases and V 6 bases, and 6 bases lay outside the gene matches. The CDR3 spans 14 residues. Germline CDR1 is SGHDN and CDR2 is FVKESK. The CDR3 here is CASRRTGQTYEQYF. The CDR3 region has the DNA TGTGCCAGCAGGCGGACAGGGCAAACCTACGAGCAGTACTTC.

The gene calls are TRBV23-1 and TRBJ2-2; the match to TRBD1 covers 11 bases. TRBV23-1 is flagged as an ORF with uncertain function. Trimming at V came to 5 bases and at J to 4 bases, leaving 9 bases not matched to a gene. There are 17 residues in the CDR3. The DNA for the CDR3 is TGCGCCAGCAGTAACCGGACAGGGGGCAAGGGCACCGGGGAGCTGTTTTTT. Translated: CASSNRTGGKGTGELFF.

The chain employs TRBV19 and TRBJ1-4, with TRBD1 as a possible D gene (5 bases). The V end was cut by 2 bases, the J end by 7 bases, with 11 bases between. Germline V lookup: CDR1 LNHDA, CDR2 SQIVND (reference sequence). The length of the CDR3 is 14 residues. CDR3 bases: TGTGCCAGTAGTATACAGGGAACAGGTGAAAAACTGTTTTTT. Its protein is CASSIQGTGEKLFF.

The CDR3 DNA reads as TGCGCCAGCAGCCAAGAGTCGACAGGGGGCGGCTACGAGCAGTACTTC. This sequence encodes CASSQESTGGGYEQYF. The V call is TRBV4-1, the J call TRBJ2-7, with 10 bases aligning to TRBD1. The trim removed 0 bases at V and 3 bases at J, leaving 5 bases unmatched. Germline values: CDR1 MGHRA, CDR2 YSYEKL. This CDR3 comprises 16 residues.

This rearrangement joins TRBV6-1 to TRBJ2-3; 10 bases are a match to TRBD2. V shed 6 bases and J 1 base; nucleotides not matched to a gene: 4. CDR3 length: 15 residues. The germline gives CDR1 MNHNS, CDR2 SASEGT. In nucleotides, the CDR3 is TGTGCCAGCAGGAGCGGGGGGGCCGGCACAGATACGCAGTATTTT. The encoded protein is CASRSGGAGTDTQYF.

This sequence joins TRBV21-1 and TRBJ1-4; TRBD1 was called by the table and not checked on the DNA. TRBV21-1 is classified as a pseudogene. CDR3 length: 17 amino acids. CDR3: CASSKVPVIATNEKLFF. DNA of the CDR3: TGTGCCAGCAGCAAAGTCCCAGTTATTGCAACTAATGAAAAACTGTTTTTT.

V and J are TRBV27 and TRBJ2-7; 8 nucleotides agree with TRBD2. V trimming: 6 bases; J trimming: 4 bases; junction bases outside the gene matches: 5. CDR3 length: 13 residues. Germline V lookup: CDR1 MNHEY, CDR2 SMNVEV (reference sequence). For the CDR3, the DNA is TGTGCCAGCAGGGCTAGCGGGTCGTACGAGCAGTACTTC. This codes for CASRASGSYEQYF.

As to this clone: One junction end does not reproduce the germline sequence, and a read error may be involved. The chain links TRBV19 to TRBJ2-6; 7 bases agree with TRBD1. CDR3 length: 13 residues. Germline lookup yields CDR1 LNHDA and CDR2 SQIVND (reference sequence). The CDR3 DNA sequence: TGTGCCAGTATCTCGCAGGGGGTCAACGTCCTGACTTTC. Encoded protein: CASISQGVNVLTF.

The chain links TRBV10-3 to TRBJ2-2; D unclear. Per germline, CDR1 ENHRY and CDR2 SYGVKD. The CDR3 has 14 amino acids. Trimming pared 6 bases from V and 1 base from J, leaving 9 bases between. In DNA form, the CDR3 reads TGTGCCATCAGCGAAACACAGAACACCGGGGAGCTGTTTTTT. Residues: CAISETQNTGELFF.

The CDR3 region is CASSRSGTGELFF. CDR3 DNA: TGCGCCAGCAGCCGGAGCGGAACCGGGGAGCTGTTTTTT. The chain carries TRBV5-1 and TRBJ2-2; possibly TRBD2 for D (5 bases). The CDR3 totals 13 residues. V lost 4 bases, J lost 5 bases, and 9 bases lay in between. Germline V gene data show CDR1 as SGHRS and CDR2 as YFSETQ. Based on the CDR3 plus reference TRBV5-1 and TRBJ2-2, the full variable domain is KAGVTQTPRYLIKTRGQQVTLSCSPISGHRSVSWYQQTPGQGLQFLFEYFSETQRNKGNFPGRFSGRQFSNSRSEMNVSTLELGDSALYLCASSRSGTGELFFGEGSRLTVL.

The chain links TRBV2 to TRBJ1-1; a weak D match, TRBD1 (5 bases). This CDR3 is built from 15 residues. V lost 11 bases, J lost 5 bases, and 24 bases lay in between. CDR1 is SNHLY and CDR2 is FYNNEI in the germline V gene. DNA of the CDR3: TGTGCCGGGGCGAAGGATCGGGTAGGTGGGACTGAAGCTTTCTTT. Its translation is CAGAKDRVGGTEAFF.

The rearrangement joins TRBV7-2 to TRBJ2-7; D is unclear. In germline, CDR1 is SGHTA, CDR2 FQGNSA. There are 13 residues in the CDR3. V lost 8 bases and J 0 bases, leaving 11 bases between the germline ends. In DNA, the CDR3 is TGTGCCAGCGCATACAGCCGCTCCTACGAGCAGTACTTC. This encodes CASAYSRSYEQYF.

This chain links TRBV2 with TRBJ2-2, with D tentatively TRBD1 (5 bases). Germline V lookup: CDR1 SNHLY, CDR2 FYNNEI. This CDR3 spans 16 amino acids. The ends were cut back, 6 bases at V and 4 bases at J, with 18 bases in the middle. CDR3 coding DNA: TGTGCCAGCAGGGATAGGGGCTTTTCTGGCACCGGGGAGCTGTTTTTT. This sequence encodes CASRDRGFSGTGELFF.

This sequence joins TRBV7-3 and TRBJ2-3, with TRBD2 matching 7 bases. V lost 8 bases, J lost 3 bases, and 8 bases stayed unmatched. The CDR3 is 14 residues long. Germline V gene sequence: CDR1 SGHTA, CDR2 FQGTGA. The CDR3 coding sequence is TGTGCCAGCCAAGGGAGCGGGGCGACAGATACGCAGTATTTT. Encoded protein: CASQGSGATDTQYF.

The table lists this clone with a count of one. The CDR3 loop is CASSQTPNQPQHF. CDR3 coding DNA: TGTGCCAGCAGTCAGACTCCGAATCAGCCCCAGCATTTT. V gene TRBV6-5 combines with J gene TRBJ1-5; D uncertain. With 5 bases removed from V and 4 bases from J, the gap between germline ends came to 9 bases. CDR1 is MNHEY and CDR2 is SVGAGI in the germline V gene. This CDR3 region has 13 residues.

This chain uses TRBV29-1 with TRBJ2-5; 7 nucleotides line up with TRBD1. Matching the DNA end better, TRBJ2-7 makes the J call doubtful. The CDR3 spans 16 residues. CDR1 and CDR2 from the germline V gene are SQVTM and ANQGSEA. For the CDR3, the DNA is TGCAGCGTCGCTAAATCGGGACAGCAATATTCCTACGAGCAGTACTTC. It translates to CSVAKSGQQYSYEQYF.

The chain links TRBV7-9 to TRBJ2-1; tentative D call: TRBD1 (6 bases). CDR3 size: 16 residues. The germline CDR1 and CDR2 sequences are SEHNR and FQNEAQ (reference sequence). The V end lost 5 bases, the J end lost 0 bases, and 14 bases lay between the germline ends. The CDR3, as DNA: TGTGCCAGCAGCACCCCGACAGGCAGCTCCTACAATGAGCAGTTCTTC. This translates into CASSTPTGSSYNEQFF.

The V and J genes are TRBV7-8 and TRBJ2-7; 7 positions agree with TRBD1. The CDR3 runs to 15 residues. The junction had 9 bases not matched to a gene; V was cut back by 5 bases and J by 2 bases. CDR1 is SGHVS, CDR2 FQNEAQ, per germline. In DNA, the CDR3 is TGTGCCAGCAGCAGCGACAGGGTCTCGGCCTACGAGCAGTACTTC. The encoded protein is CASSSDRVSAYEQYF.

This clone is a singleton in its sample. The chain couples TRBV10-3 to TRBJ1-2; tentative D call: TRBD1 (5 bases). Per the germline V gene, CDR1 is ENHRY and CDR2 is SYGVKD. CDR3 size: 12 residues. V was cut by 2 bases and J by 6 bases, with 7 bases left in between. The CDR3 sequence: CAISETGDGYTF. The CDR3, as DNA: TGTGCCATCAGTGAGACAGGAGATGGCTACACCTTC.

This chain connects TRBV19 to TRBJ2-2, with TRBD1 matching 8 bases. The CDR3 length is 14 residues. Germline V gives CDR1 LNHDA, CDR2 SQIVND (reference sequence). V shed 6 bases, J shed 1 base, and the junction held 1 base outside the gene matches. The CDR3 protein is CASSDRGNTGELFF. For the CDR3, the DNA is TGTGCCAGTAGCGACAGGGGGAACACCGGGGAGCTGTTTTTT.

CDR3 coding DNA: TGCAGCGGGGGGGTGTCCACCTTAGAAGAGACCCAGTACTTC. Amino acid sequence: CSGGVSTLEETQYF. The chain joins TRBV29-1 to TRBJ2-5, with D possibly being TRBD2 (6 bases). Germline assignment: CDR1 SQVTM and CDR2 ANQGSEA. Trimming took 7 bases from V and 3 from J, leaving 18 bases between them. CDR3 length equals 14 residues.

The J gene is TRBJ2-5, the V gene TRBV5-4; TRBD2 matches 11 bases. The closer fit of TRBJ2-7 to the DNA end suggests the J call may be wrong. The CDR3 has 17 amino acids. The germline CDR1 and CDR2 sequences are SGHNT and YYREEE (reference sequence). The CDR3 loop is CASSPGLAELRANEQYF. CDR3 DNA: TGTGCCAGCAGCCCGGGACTAGCGGAACTCCGGGCTAACGAGCAGTACTTC.

This rearrangement joins TRBV6-1 to TRBJ2-7, with TRBD1 matching over 9 bases. This CDR3 spans 17 amino acids. The junction had 12 bases not matched to a gene; V was cut back by 2 bases and J by 4 bases. CDR1 is MNHNS, CDR2 SASEGT, per germline. DNA for the CDR3: TGTGCCAGCAGTGAACCCGCTCGCGGGACAGGGAGGTACGAGCAGTACTTC. Its translation is CASSEPARGTGRYEQYF.

This chain joins TRBV19 and TRBJ1-4, with 8 bases lining up with TRBD1. The CDR3 loop spans 15 amino acids. The J segment lost 7 bases and the V segment lost 6 bases, leaving 10 bases of the junction unmatched. Germline V CDR1 and CDR2: LNHDA, SQIVND (reference sequence). The CDR3 DNA sequence: TGTGCCAGTAGCCCCGACGGGACAGGCTTTGAAAAACTGTTTTTT. Its translation: CASSPDGTGFEKLFF.

The V and J genes are TRBV19 and TRBJ2-7; the match to TRBD1 covers 8 bases. The CDR3 has 18 amino acids. Germline lookup yields CDR1 LNHDA and CDR2 SQIVND (reference sequence). Losses at the gene ends were 5 bases for V and 0 bases for J; bases not matched to a gene: 15. This CDR3 reads CASSPPPGTGRSSYEQYF. The CDR3 DNA is TGTGCCAGTAGTCCCCCCCCCGGGACAGGTAGAAGCTCCTACGAGCAGTACTTC.

The chain combines TRBV5-1 with TRBJ1-1, with 10 nucleotides matching TRBD1. CDR3 length: 15 residues. V gave up 0 bases and J gave up 4 bases; unmatched junction bases: 3. Germline lookup yields CDR1 SGHRS and CDR2 YFSETQ. CDR3 in amino acids: CASSLDGTGVTEAFF. Written as DNA, the CDR3 is TGCGCCAGCAGCTTGGATGGGACAGGGGTCACTGAAGCTTTCTTT.

The count of this clone is one. V usage is TRBV19 and J usage is TRBJ1-5, with D maybe TRBD1 (6 bases). Germline CDR1 LNHDA, CDR2 SQIVND (reference sequence). This CDR3 has 14 residues. V was shortened by 8 bases and J by 6 bases, with 17 bases between the two germline ends. CDR3 in amino acids: CASGVGGHSQPQHF. The DNA of the CDR3 is TGTGCCAGTGGGGTCGGGGGGCACAGTCAGCCCCAGCATTTT. The full variable domain, its missing parts supplied by reference TRBV19 and TRBJ1-5, is DGGITQSPKYLFRKEGQNVTLSCEQNLNHDAMYWYRQDPGQGLRLIYYSQIVNDFQKGDIAEGYSVSREKKESFPLTVTSAQKNPTAFYLCASGVGGHSQPQHFGDGTRLSIL.

The chain is built from TRBV6-5 and TRBJ2-7; 9 nucleotides align to TRBD2. This CDR3 spans 15 amino acids. J lost 3 bases, V lost 5 bases, and 8 bases had no gene match. Germline V gene sequence: CDR1 MNHEY, CDR2 SVGAGI. The CDR3 region is CASSPKLAGLYEQYF. CDR3 coding DNA: TGTGCCAGCAGTCCCAAACTAGCGGGCCTCTACGAGCAGTACTTC.

For the CDR3, the DNA is TGTGCTAGTGTTCCCGGACAGGGTTTTAACAATGAGCAGTTCTTC. Translated: CASVPGQGFNNEQFF. The chain carries TRBV12-5 and TRBJ2-1, with 8 positions matching TRBD1. The CDR3 has 15 residues. Trimming removed 7 bases from V and 5 bases from J; junction bases left unmatched: 10. CDR1 and CDR2 from the germline V gene are LGHNT and FRNRAP.

This chain uses TRBV9 with TRBJ1-5; D is ambiguous. The CDR3 runs 13 residues. Trimming left V 4 bases short and J 5 bases short, with 10 bases between. CDR1 SGDLS and CDR2 YYNGEE come from the germline V gene. For the CDR3, the DNA is TGTGCCAGCAGCCGAGATGGAGATCAGCCCCAGCATTTT. Its protein product is CASSRDGDQPQHF.